This entry describes one T cell receptor beta chain. Its target is unknown. TCRdb analysed the reads with MiXCR anew, one entry per CDR3 protein. Among roughly 500,000 distinct CDR3 sequences, around 35% were seen once, and the ten largest hold 17%. This sample was taken from a study of T cell repertoires in cytomegalovirus infection. The CDR3 spans 12 residues. Germline V gives CDR1 SNHLY, CDR2 FYNNEI. With 2 bases removed from V and 10 bases from J, the gap between germline ends came to 9 bases. The TCR originated in a human donor in good health (CMV status not recorded). Some clones in this sample may be carry-over from other donors' samples. This chain uses TRBV2 with TRBJ2-1; D possibly corresponds to TRBD2 (6 bases). The material sequenced was cultured PBMCs, taken from culture after CMV antigen stimulation. Written as DNA, the CDR3 is TGTGCCAGCAGTGAAAGCCTAGCGGAGCAGTTCTTC. This gives the protein CASSESLAEQFF.